These 13 T cell receptor beta chains originate from one sample sequenced in a study of T and B cells in COVID-19 patients. TRB rearrangements were amplified by multiplex PCR with BIOMED2 TRB-A/B primers. TCRdb redid the calling of the multiplex PCR reads with MiXCR, one entry per CDR3 protein. The profile shows approximately 1,200 distinct CDR3 sequences, about 31% of them singletons. TRB was amplified from about 250-500 ng of blood genomic DNA. Input material: blood. The receptors were gathered from a human donor with active COVID-19.

In this sample, this clonotype is medium-sized. Here the CDR3 DNA reads TGTGCCTGGACTCCTAAGGACAGGGACAGTCAGCCCCAGCATTTT. Protein product: CAWTPKDRDSQPQHF. V gene TRBV30 combines with J gene TRBJ1-5, with TRBD1 matching over 8 bases. The V gene's germline CDR1 is GTSNPN and CDR2 SVGIG (reference sequence). CDR3 size: 15 residues. The V gene end was trimmed by 4 bases and the J gene end by 6 bases; junction bases not matched to a gene: 11.

By sample share, this clonotype is large. J is TRBJ2-1 and V is TRBV6-5; D call uncertain. The CDR3 is made up of 13 amino acids. Germline CDR1 MNHEY, CDR2 SVGAGI. V dropped 7 bases and J dropped 6 bases, with 13 bases sitting between them. CDR3 nucleotide sequence: TGTGCCAGCACCCCGAGCGTCGGCAATGAGCAGTTCTTC. Its protein product is CASTPSVGNEQFF.

V and J are TRBV19 and TRBJ2-3; D perhaps matches TRBD2 (5 bases). The CDR3 consists of 13 residues. V lost 8 bases and J lost 0, with 9 bases in between. The V gene's germline CDR1 is LNHDA and CDR2 SQIVND (reference sequence). The CDR3 is CASSPGSTDTQYF. In DNA form, the CDR3 reads TGTGCCAGTTCACCGGGGAGCACAGATACGCAGTATTTT.

In its sample, this clonotype is medium-sized. The rearrangement uses TRBV20-1 and TRBJ2-2, with 12 bases aligning to TRBD1. Germline V CDR1 and CDR2: DFQATT, SNEGSKA (reference sequence). V lost 6 bases and J lost 6; bases outside the gene matches: 8. The CDR3 totals 15 residues. This CDR3 is CSALKGQGASGELFF. The DNA for the CDR3 is TGCAGTGCCCTAAAGGGACAGGGGGCTTCCGGGGAGCTGTTTTTT.

Relative to its sample, this clonotype is medium-sized. The chain joins TRBV6-2 or TRBV6-3 to TRBJ2-1; D not resolved. This CDR3 has 10 residues. V lost 7 bases, J lost 3 bases, and 1 base lay in between. Germline loops: CDR1 MNHEY, CDR2 SVGEGT. CDR3 amino acids: CASNYNEQFF. CDR3 bases: TGTGCCAGCAACTACAATGAGCAGTTCTTC.

This clonotype rates as medium-sized. V is TRBV5-1 and J is TRBJ2-2; possible D gene TRBD1, 6 bases. This CDR3 comprises 15 residues. Germline V gives CDR1 SGHRS, CDR2 YFSETQ. V shed 3 bases and J shed 0 bases, with 9 bases lying between them. Here the CDR3 reads CASSSGETNTGELFF. DNA of the CDR3: TGCGCCAGCAGCTCAGGGGAGACGAACACCGGGGAGCTGTTTTTT.

In its sample, this clonotype ranks as medium-sized. The gene calls are TRBV6-4 and TRBJ2-3, with 10 bases aligning to TRBD2. Germline trimming cut 0 bases from V and 12 bases from J; bases unmatched to any gene: 6. CDR3 length: 14 residues. In germline, CDR1 is MRHNA, CDR2 SNTAGT. CDR3 in DNA: TGTGCCAGCAGTGACTCGGATAGCGGGGGGCATCAGTATTTT. This sequence encodes CASSDSDSGGHQYF.

This clonotype has a handful of counts. The chain couples TRBV11-2 to TRBJ2-7; tentative D call: TRBD2 (5 bases). This CDR3 has 15 amino acids. Germline V gene sequence: CDR1 SGHAT, CDR2 FQNNGV. Trimming pared 4 bases from V and 3 bases from J, leaving 16 bases between. Written as DNA, the CDR3 is TGTGCCAGCAGCTCTCTGTTGGGGAGATTCTACGAGCAGTACTTC. The encoded protein is CASSSLLGRFYEQYF.

Relative to its sample, this clonotype is medium-sized. The genes are TRBV6-2 or TRBV6-3 and TRBJ2-5; 8 nucleotides agree with TRBD2. Looked up from germline, CDR1 is MNHEY and CDR2 is SVGEGT. The J segment lost 5 bases and the V segment lost 0 bases, leaving 5 bases of the junction unmatched. The CDR3 has 15 amino acids. CDR3 region: CASSYSGGGSETQYF. The DNA for the CDR3 is TGTGCCAGCAGTTACTCGGGCGGGGGGTCGGAGACCCAGTACTTC.

This chain joins TRBV13 and TRBJ1-3; possibly TRBD1 for D (5 bases). The CDR3 consists of 17 residues. Germline V gene sequence: CDR1 PRHDT, CDR2 FYEKMQ (reference sequence). V was clipped by 1 base and J by 0 bases, with 13 bases between them. CDR3 residues: CASSLEGEALSGNTIYF. The DNA of the CDR3 is TGTGCCAGCAGCTTAGAAGGGGAGGCACTCTCTGGAAACACCATATATTTT.

This clonotype is medium-sized. The chain recombines TRBV12-3 or TRBV12-4 with TRBJ2-3; tentative D call: TRBD2 (6 bases). The CDR3 consists of 15 residues. V dropped 5 bases and J dropped 0 bases, with 12 bases sitting between them. As DNA, the CDR3 is TGTGCCAGCAGTCCAGGCGGGGTCAGCACAGATACGCAGTATTTT. Translating it yields CASSPGGVSTDTQYF.

This clonotype is labeled as large. The J gene is TRBJ2-5, the V gene TRBV27; unclear D gene. Trimming shortened V by 2 bases and J by 1 base, and 8 bases separated the two germline ends. The CDR3 has 14 residues. The V gene's germline CDR1 is MNHEY and CDR2 SMNVEV (reference sequence). The chain's CDR3 is CASSLLGSQETQYF. CDR3 DNA: TGTGCCAGCAGTTTACTGGGTAGCCAAGAGACCCAGTACTTC.

The table lists this clonotype with a few counts. This sequence joins TRBV6-5 and TRBJ2-7; 9 bases are shared with TRBD2. With 0 bases clipped from V and 6 bases from J, the junction kept 3 bases outside the gene matches. CDR3 length equals 14 residues. Per germline, CDR1 MNHEY and CDR2 SVGAGI. The chain's CDR3 is CASSYSASGIEQYF. CDR3 nucleotides: TGTGCCAGCAGTTACTCGGCTAGCGGGATCGAGCAGTACTTC.